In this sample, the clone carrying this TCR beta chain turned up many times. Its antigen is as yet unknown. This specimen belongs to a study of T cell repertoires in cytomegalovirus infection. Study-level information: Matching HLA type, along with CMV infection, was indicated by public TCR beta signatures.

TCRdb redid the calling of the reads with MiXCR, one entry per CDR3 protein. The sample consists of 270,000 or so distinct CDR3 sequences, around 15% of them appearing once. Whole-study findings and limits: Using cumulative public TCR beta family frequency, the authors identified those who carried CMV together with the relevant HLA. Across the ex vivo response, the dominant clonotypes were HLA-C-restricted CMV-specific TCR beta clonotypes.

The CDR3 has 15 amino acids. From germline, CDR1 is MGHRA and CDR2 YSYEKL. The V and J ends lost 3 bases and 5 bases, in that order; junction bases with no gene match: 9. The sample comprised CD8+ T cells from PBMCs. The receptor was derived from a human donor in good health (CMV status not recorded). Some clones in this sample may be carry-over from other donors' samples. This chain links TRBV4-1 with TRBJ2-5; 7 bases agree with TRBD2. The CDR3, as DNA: TGCGCCAGCAGCCACCTAGGTGGGGGGGACGAGACCCAGTACTTC. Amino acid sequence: CASSHLGGGDETQYF.